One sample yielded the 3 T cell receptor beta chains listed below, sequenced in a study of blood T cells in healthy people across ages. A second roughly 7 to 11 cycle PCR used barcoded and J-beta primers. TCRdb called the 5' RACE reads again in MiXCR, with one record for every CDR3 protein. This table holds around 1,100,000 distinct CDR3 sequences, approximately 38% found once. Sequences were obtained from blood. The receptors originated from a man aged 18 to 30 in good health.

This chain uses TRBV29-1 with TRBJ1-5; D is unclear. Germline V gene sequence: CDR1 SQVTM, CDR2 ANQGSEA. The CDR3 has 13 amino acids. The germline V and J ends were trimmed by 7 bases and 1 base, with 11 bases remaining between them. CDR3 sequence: CSAKELSNQPQHF. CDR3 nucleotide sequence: TGCAGCGCAAAGGAGTTAAGCAATCAGCCCCAGCATTTT. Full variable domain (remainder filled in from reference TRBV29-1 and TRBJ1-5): SAVISQKPSRDICQRGTSLTIQCQVDSQVTMMFWYRQQPGQSLTLIATANQGSEATYESGFVIDKFPISRPNLTFSTLTVSNMSPEDSSIYLCSAKELSNQPQHFGDGTRLSIL.

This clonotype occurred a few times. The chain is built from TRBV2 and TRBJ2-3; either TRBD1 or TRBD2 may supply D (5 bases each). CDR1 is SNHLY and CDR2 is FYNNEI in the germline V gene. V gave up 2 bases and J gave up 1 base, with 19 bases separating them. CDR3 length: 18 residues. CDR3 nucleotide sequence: TGTGCCAGCAGTGAAAAGAAGAGGGGTAGTCCTGGCACAGATACGCAGTATTTT. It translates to CASSEKKRGSPGTDTQYF.

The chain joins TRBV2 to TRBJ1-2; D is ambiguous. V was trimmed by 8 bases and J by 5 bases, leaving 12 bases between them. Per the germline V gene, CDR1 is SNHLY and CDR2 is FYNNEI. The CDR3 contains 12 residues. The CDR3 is CASQDRVYGYTF. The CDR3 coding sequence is TGTGCCAGCCAAGACCGAGTTTATGGCTACACCTTC. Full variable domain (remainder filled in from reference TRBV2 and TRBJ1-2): EPEVTQTPSHQVTQMGQEVILRCVPISNHLYFYWYRQILGQKVEFLVSFYNNEISEKSEIFDDQFSVERPDGSNFTLKIRSTKLEDSAMYFCASQDRVYGYTFGSGTRLTVV.